This T cell receptor (beta chain) originates from a study of cytomegalovirus exposure and HLA in healthy donors. Whole-study results and caveats: Later analysis identified 15,000 to 20,000 TCR beta sequences associated with HLA alleles, using a false discovery rate threshold of 0.05. The study assumed roughly uniform donor sequencing depth for presence/absence analyses. TCR beta chains associated with HLA were, in a later analysis, more clonally expanded than equally common others. Immune exposure was documented only through CMV serostatus.

The PCR employed 60 Vbeta primers together with 13 Jbeta primers. Libraries were prepared by immunoSEQ multiplex PCR; TCRdb keeps only in-frame clonotypes and omits some of them. This repertoire shows some 80,000 clones, around 77% found once; its top ten account for about 3.5%. Notes on this clone: What it recognizes is unknown.

The sequenced sample was PBMCs. The clonotype originates from a man aged 50 to 60 in good health and CMV-seronegative.

CDR3 region: CASSLGQRNTEAFF. CDR3 sequence (DNA): TGTGCCAGCAGCTTAGGACAGCGCAACACTGAAGCTTTCTTT. The chain employs TRBV11-2 and TRBJ1-1; possible D gene TRBD1, 5 bases. Trimming stripped 1 base from V and 2 bases from J, with 8 bases between. CDR3 length: 14 residues. The germline gives CDR1 SGHAT, CDR2 FQNNGV.